This T cell receptor (beta chain) was profiled in a study of shared clonotypes between healthy human individuals. Study information: CD4 naive and CD4 memory each took three plates per donor, while CD8 naive took two and CD8 memory one.

The CDR3 totals 13 residues. The V gene's germline CDR1 is MNHEY and CDR2 SVGAGI. V was pared by 2 bases and J by 9 bases, with 5 bases of the junction left unmatched. Assay used: immunoSEQ multiplex PCR; TCRdb lists only in-frame clones, some missing. The sample records over a million clones, around 97% being singletons. Sequences were obtained from naive CD4+ T cells sorted from blood. Indicated subset: CD45RA+ positively selected. This sequence originates from a young man in good health. V is TRBV6-5 and J is TRBJ1-1; 8 positions match TRBD1. CDR3 in amino acids: CASSYQDREQAFF. As DNA, the CDR3 is TGTGCCAGCAGTTACCAGGACAGGGAGCAAGCTTTCTTT.